Listed below are T cell receptor beta chains from one sample, sequenced in a study of cytomegalovirus exposure and HLA in healthy donors. This table comes from immunoSEQ multiplex PCR, and its TCRdb copy is limited to in-frame clones, with some not included. Of some 110,000 clones in the sample, roughly 77% were seen once. Sequencing input: PBMCs. All receptors derive from a woman aged 30 to 39 in good health and CMV-seronegative. The CDR3 runs from the conserved cysteine through the conserved F or W. A D gene is named only where the DNA matches it firmly.

>.|TRBV30
CAWSVLRQLRSSYNSPLHF
>.|TRBV7-2
CASSFYPGVGYTF
>TRBD1|TRBV25-1
CASREGQGWPEAFF
>TRBD1|TRBV11-3
CASSLWDRGAGELFF
>TRBD1|TRBV18
CASSPDRGGSPLHF
>.|TRBV19
CASNALTGEQFF
>TRBD1|TRBV18
CASSLRDRTHNEQFF
>.|TRBV30
CAWRLGPLNSPLHF
>.|TRBV2
CASSGHTRNQPQHF
>TRBD1|TRBV5-8
CASSIHRGNEQFF